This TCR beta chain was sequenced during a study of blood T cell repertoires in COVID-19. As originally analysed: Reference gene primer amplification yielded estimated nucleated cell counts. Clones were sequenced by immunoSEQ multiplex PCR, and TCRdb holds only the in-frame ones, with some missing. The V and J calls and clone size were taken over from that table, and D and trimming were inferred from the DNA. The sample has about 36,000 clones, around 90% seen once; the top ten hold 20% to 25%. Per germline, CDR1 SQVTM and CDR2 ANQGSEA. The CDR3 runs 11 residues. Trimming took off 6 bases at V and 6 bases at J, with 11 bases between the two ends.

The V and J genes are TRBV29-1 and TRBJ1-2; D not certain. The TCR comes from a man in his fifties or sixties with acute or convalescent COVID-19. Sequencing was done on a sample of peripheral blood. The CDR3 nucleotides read TGCAGCGTACACTATTTGGATGGCTACACCTTC. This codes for CSVHYLDGYTF.